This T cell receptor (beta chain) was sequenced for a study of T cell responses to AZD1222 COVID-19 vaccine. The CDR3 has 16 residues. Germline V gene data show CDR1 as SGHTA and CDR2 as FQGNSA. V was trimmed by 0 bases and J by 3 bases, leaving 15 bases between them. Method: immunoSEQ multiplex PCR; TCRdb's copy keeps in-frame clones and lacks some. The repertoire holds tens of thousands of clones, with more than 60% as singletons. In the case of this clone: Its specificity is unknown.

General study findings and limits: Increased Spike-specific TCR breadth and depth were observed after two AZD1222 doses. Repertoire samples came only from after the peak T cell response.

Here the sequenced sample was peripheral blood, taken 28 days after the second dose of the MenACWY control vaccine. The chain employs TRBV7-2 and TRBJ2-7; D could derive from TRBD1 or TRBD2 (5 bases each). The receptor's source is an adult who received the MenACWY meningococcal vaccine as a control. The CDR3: CASSLALGWGNYEQYF. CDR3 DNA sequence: TGTGCCAGCAGCTTAGCCCTGGGCTGGGGGAACTACGAGCAGTACTTC.